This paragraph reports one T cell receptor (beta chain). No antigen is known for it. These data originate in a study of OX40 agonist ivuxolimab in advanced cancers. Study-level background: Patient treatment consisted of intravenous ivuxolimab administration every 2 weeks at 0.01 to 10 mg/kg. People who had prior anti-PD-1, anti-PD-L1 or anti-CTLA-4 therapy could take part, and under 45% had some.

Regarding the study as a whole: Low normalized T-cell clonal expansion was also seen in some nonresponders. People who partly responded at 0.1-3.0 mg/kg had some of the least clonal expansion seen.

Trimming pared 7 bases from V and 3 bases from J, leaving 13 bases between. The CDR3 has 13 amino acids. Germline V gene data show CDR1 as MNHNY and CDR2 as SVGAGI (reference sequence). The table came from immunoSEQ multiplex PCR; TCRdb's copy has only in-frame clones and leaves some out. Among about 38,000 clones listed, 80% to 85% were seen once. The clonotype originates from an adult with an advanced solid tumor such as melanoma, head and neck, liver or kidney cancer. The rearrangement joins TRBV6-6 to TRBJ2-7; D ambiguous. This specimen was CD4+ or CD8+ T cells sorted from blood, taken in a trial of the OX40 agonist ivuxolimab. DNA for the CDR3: TGTGCCAGCAATGTTTGGAGTGGCTACGAGCAGTACTTC. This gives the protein CASNVWSGYEQYF.